Described below is a single T cell receptor (beta chain) sequence and its context. Antigen specificity is unknown. The CDR3 is 13 amino acids. With 3 bases removed from V and 2 bases from J, the gap between germline ends came to 11 bases. CDR1 DFQATT and CDR2 SNEGSKA come from the germline V gene (reference sequence). When the RNA was reverse transcribed, random hexamers were used with an input of roughly 0.45 to 1 ug. TCRdb analysed the immunoSEQ multiplex PCR reads with MiXCR anew, one entry per CDR3 protein. Here the sample spans more than 150,000 distinct CDR3 sequences, 95% being singletons. The record originates from a study of CD8 T cells in Susac syndrome. Study-wide results and limits: Among people with Susac, CD8+ clonal expansion was greatest in TEMRA cells and active patients. The number of Susac-specific public clones found was roughly 15 in total CD8+ repertoires and four to six in CD8+ TEMRA repertoires. The study recognized that the number of individuals in its TCR sequencing and HLA analysis was relatively small.

V usage is TRBV20-1 and J usage is TRBJ2-7, with D possibly being TRBD1 or TRBD2 (5 bases each). The clonotype was recovered from a human donor with Susac syndrome. The sequencing input was CD8+ T cells from PBMCs. The CDR3 protein is CSARGDVTYEQYF. The CDR3 nucleotides are TGCAGTGCTAGGGGGGATGTAACCTACGAGCAGTACTTC.